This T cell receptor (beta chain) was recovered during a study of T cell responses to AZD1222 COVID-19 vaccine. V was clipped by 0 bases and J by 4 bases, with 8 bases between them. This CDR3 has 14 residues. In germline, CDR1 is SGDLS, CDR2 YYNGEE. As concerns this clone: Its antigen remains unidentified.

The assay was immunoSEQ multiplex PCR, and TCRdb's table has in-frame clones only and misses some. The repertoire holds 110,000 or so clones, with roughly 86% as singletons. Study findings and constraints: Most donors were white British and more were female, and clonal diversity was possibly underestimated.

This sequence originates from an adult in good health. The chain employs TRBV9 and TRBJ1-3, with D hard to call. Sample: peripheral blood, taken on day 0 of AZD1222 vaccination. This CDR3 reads CASSVEWWGNTIYF. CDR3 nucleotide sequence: TGTGCCAGCAGCGTAGAATGGTGGGGAAACACCATATATTTT.